This T cell receptor (beta chain) was sequenced for a study of PD-1 blockade in classical Hodgkin lymphoma. Overall study results and limits: Complete responders matched newly diagnosed patients in baseline diversity.

Every patient experienced relapse after autologous stem cell transplantation, and brentuximab vedotin exposure varied. The data were produced by immunoSEQ multiplex PCR, yet TCRdb's version contains in-frame clones alone and is incomplete. The data show roughly 42,000 clones, approximately 64% seen once. Germline loops: CDR1 GTSNPN, CDR2 SVGIG (reference sequence). The CDR3 runs to 13 residues. Trimming removed 1 base from V and 2 bases from J; junction bases left unmatched: 2. With respect to this clone: The antigen remains unidentified.

The chain links TRBV30 to TRBJ2-7, with 7 bases aligning to TRBD1. The source is a human donor with classical Hodgkin lymphoma. The sequencing here drew on peripheral blood mononuclear cells (PBMCs), taken at baseline. The CDR3 DNA follows: TGTGCCTGGAGTGACGGGACAGCCTACGAGCAGTACTTC. Encoded protein: CAWSDGTAYEQYF. Supplemented by reference TRBV30 and TRBJ2-7, the full variable domain reads SQTIHQWPATLVQPVGSPLSLECTVEGTSNPNLYWYRQAAGRGLQLLFYSVGIGQISSEVPQNLSASRPQDRQFILSSKKLLLSDSGFYLCAWSDGTAYEQYFGPGTRLTVT.